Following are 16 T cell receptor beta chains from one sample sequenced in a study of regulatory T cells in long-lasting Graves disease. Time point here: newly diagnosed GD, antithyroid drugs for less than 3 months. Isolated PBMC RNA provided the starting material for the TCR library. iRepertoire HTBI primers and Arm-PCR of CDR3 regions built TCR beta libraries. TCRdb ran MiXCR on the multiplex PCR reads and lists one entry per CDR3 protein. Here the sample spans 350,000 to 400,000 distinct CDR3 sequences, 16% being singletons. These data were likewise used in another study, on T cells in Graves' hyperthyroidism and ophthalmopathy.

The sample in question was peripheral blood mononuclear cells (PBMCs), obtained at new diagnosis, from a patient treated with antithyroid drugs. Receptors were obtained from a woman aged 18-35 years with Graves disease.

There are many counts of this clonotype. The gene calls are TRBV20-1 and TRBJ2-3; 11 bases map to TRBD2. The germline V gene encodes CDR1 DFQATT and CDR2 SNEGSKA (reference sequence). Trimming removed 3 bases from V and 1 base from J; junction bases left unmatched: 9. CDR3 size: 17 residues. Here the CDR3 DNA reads TGCAGTGCTAGTGGGATAGCGGGGGGGGGAGGCACAGATACGCAGTATTTT. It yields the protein CSASGIAGGGGTDTQYF.

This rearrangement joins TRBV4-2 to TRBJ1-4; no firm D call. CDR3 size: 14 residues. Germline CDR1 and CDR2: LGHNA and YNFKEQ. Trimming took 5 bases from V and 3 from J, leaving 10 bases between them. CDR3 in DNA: TGTGCCAGCAGCTCCCGGGTGGCTAATGAAAAACTGTTTTTT. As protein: CASSSRVANEKLFF.

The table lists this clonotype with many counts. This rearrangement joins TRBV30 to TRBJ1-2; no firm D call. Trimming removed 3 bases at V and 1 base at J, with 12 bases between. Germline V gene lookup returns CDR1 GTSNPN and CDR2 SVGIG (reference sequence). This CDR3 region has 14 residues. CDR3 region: CAWRQINLNYGYTF. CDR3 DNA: TGTGCCTGGAGGCAGATCAACCTTAACTATGGCTACACCTTC.

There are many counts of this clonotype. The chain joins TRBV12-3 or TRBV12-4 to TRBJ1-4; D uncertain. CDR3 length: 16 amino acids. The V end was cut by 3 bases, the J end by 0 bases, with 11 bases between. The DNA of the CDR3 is TGTGCCAGCAGTTTGAATAGTCCCTCAACTAATGAAAAACTGTTTTTT. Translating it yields CASSLNSPSTNEKLFF.

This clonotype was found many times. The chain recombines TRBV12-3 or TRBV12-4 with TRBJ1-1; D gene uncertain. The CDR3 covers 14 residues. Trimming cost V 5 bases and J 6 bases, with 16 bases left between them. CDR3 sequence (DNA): TGTGCCAGCAGTCTGGATCCGCATGGGGCTGAAGCTTTCTTT. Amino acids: CASSLDPHGAEAFF.

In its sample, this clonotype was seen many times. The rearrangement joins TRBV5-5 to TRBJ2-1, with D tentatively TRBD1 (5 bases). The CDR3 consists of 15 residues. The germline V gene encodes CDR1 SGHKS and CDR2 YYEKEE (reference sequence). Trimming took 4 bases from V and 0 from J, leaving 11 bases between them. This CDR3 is CASSDDSNSYNEQFF. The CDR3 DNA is TGTGCCAGCAGCGATGACAGCAACTCCTACAATGAGCAGTTCTTC.

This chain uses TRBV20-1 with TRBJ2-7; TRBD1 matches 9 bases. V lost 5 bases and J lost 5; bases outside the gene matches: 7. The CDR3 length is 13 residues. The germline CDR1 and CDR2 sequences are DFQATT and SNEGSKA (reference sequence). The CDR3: CSARTGEFDEQYF. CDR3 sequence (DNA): TGCAGTGCTCGGACAGGGGAGTTCGACGAGCAGTACTTC.

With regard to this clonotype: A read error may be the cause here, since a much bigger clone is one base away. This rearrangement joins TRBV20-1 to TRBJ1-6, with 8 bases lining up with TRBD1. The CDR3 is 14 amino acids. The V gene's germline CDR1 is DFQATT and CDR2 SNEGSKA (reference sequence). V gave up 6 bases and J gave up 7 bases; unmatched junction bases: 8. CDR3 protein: CSANGQGSNSPLHF. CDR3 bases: TGCAGTGCGAATGGACAGGGAAGCAATTCACCCCTCCACTTT.

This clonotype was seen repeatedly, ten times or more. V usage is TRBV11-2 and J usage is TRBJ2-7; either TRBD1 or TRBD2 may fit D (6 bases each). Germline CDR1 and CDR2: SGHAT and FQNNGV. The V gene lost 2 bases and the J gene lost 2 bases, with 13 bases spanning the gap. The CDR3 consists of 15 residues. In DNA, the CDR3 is TGTGCCAGCAGCTTACAGGGGACTGCCCCCTACGAGCAGTACTTC. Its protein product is CASSLQGTAPYEQYF.

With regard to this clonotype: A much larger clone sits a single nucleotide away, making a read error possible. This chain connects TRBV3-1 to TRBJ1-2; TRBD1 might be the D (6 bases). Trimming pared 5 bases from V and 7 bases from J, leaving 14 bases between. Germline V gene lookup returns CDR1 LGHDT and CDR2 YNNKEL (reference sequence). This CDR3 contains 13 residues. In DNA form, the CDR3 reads TGTGCCAGCAGCTCTAGCTTACAGGGTGGCTACACCTTC. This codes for CASSSSLQGGYTF.

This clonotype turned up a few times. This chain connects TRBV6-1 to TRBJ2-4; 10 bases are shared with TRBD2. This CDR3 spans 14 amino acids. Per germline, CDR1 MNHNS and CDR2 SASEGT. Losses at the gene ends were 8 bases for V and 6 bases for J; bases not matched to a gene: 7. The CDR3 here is CASSRAGGRNIQYF. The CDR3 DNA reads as TGTGCCAGCTCGAGAGCGGGGGGGCGAAACATTCAGTACTTC.

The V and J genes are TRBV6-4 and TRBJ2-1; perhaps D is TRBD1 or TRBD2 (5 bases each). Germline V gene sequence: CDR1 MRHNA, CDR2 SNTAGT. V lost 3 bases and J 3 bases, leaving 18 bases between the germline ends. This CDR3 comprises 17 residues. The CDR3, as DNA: TGTGCCAGCAGTGAGGGGGTCGGTATTCCAAACTACAATGAGCAGTTCTTC. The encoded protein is CASSEGVGIPNYNEQFF.

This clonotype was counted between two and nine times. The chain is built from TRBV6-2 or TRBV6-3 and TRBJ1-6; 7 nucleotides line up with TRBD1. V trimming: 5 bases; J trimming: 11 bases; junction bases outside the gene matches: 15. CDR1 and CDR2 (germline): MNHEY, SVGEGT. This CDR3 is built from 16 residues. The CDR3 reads CASSTGFRDSQPPLHF. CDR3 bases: TGTGCCAGCAGTACCGGATTCCGGGACAGTCAACCACCCCTCCACTTT.

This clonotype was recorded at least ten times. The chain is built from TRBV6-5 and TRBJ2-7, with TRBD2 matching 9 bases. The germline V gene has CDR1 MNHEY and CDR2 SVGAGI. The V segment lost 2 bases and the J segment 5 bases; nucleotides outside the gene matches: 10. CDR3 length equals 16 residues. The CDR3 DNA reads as TGTGCCAGCAGTTACGAGGCTAGCGGGAAGAGGAACGAGCAGTACTTC. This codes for CASSYEASGKRNEQYF.

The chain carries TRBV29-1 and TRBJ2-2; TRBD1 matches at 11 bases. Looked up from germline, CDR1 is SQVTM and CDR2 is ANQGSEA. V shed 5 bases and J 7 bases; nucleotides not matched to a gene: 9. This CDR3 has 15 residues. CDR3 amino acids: CSVPRTGGADGELFF. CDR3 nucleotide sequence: TGCAGCGTTCCTCGGACAGGGGGCGCTGACGGGGAGCTGTTTTTT.

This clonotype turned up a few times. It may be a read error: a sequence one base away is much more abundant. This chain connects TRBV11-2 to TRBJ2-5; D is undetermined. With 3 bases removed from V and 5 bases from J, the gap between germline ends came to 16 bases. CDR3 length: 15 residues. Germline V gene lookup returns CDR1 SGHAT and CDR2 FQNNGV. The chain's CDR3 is CASSFEGRVGETQYF. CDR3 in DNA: TGTGCCAGCAGCTTCGAAGGGCGAGTGGGGGAGACCCAGTACTTC. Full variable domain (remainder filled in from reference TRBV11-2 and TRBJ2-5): EAGVAQSPRYKIIEKRQSVAFWCNPISGHATLYWYQQILGQGPKLLIQFQNNGVVDDSQLPKDRFSAERLKGVDSTLKIQPAKLEDSAVYLCASSFEGRVGETQYFGPGTRLLVL.